The present T cell receptor (beta chain) was sequenced within a study of blood T cell repertoires in COVID-19. The wider study: Acute and convalescent COVID-19 samples came from the United States, Italy and Spain.

Enrollees, roughly 18 to 89 years old, lived in about two dozen US areas. Donors in Cohort 3 counted as recovered after two negative PCRs, clearance, or symptom resolution. TCRdb's copy holds only in-frame clones and misses some; the assay was immunoSEQ multiplex PCR. Found here are around 170,000 clones, approximately 85% of them singletons; the top ten hold 9% to 10%. Trimming took off 6 bases at V and 5 bases at J, with 7 bases between the two ends. The CDR3 sequence is 11 residues long. Germline assignment: CDR1 MDHEN and CDR2 SYDVKM. Material: PBMCs or T cells enriched from blood (not recorded which). This TCR derives from a woman under 30 who had recovered from COVID-19. V usage is TRBV28 and J usage is TRBJ1-1; TRBD1 is a possible D gene (5 bases). The CDR3 bases are TGTGCCAGCAGCCAGGGTACTGAAGCTTTCTTT. This gives the protein CASSQGTEAFF.